This is a list of T cell receptor beta chains from one sample in a study of T-cell memory formation after mild COVID-19. TCRdb reanalysed the 5' RACE reads using MiXCR and keeps one entry per CDR3 protein. The sample lists roughly 310,000 distinct CDR3 sequences, more than 15% occurring once. The sample was PBMCs or a T cell subset sorted from them (not recorded which). The receptor source for this set is a man aged 18-30 years who had mild COVID-19 (a few samples of this study predate the infection). Cell type and time point are not known. Each CDR3 is given with its conserved first and last residue. The order of the fields is V gene, J gene, CDR3 protein.

V gene: TRBV20-1; J gene: TRBJ1-1; CDR3 protein: CSARRARAFF
V gene: TRBV5-1; J gene: TRBJ1-1; CDR3 protein: CASSLGLGVTEAFF
V gene: TRBV18; J gene: TRBJ1-1; CDR3 protein: CASSLRDSELRTTEAFF
V gene: TRBV11-2; J gene: TRBJ1-1; CDR3 protein: CASRPTFEDRFTEAFF
V gene: TRBV15; J gene: TRBJ2-2; CDR3 protein: CATSNLVNGELFF
V gene: TRBV25-1; J gene: TRBJ2-7; CDR3 protein: CASLKQGAPYEQYF
V gene: TRBV7-2; J gene: TRBJ1-4; CDR3 protein: CASSSVPGGAGTNEKLFF
V gene: TRBV6-5; J gene: TRBJ1-5; CDR3 protein: CASSRSRGGPDPQPQHF
V gene: TRBV4-1; J gene: TRBJ2-3; CDR3 protein: CASSQDYTSGNTDTQYF
V gene: TRBV5-1; J gene: TRBJ1-4; CDR3 protein: CASSWDSRRGEKLFF
V gene: TRBV12-3/TRBV12-4; J gene: TRBJ1-3; CDR3 protein: CASSSIRQNRAGNTIYF
V gene: TRBV3-1; J gene: TRBJ2-1; CDR3 protein: CASSQGGRSEQFF
V gene: TRBV9; J gene: TRBJ1-4; CDR3 protein: CASSTQGTNEKLFF
V gene: TRBV7-9; J gene: TRBJ2-3; CDR3 protein: CASRSLAGDTDTQYF
V gene: TRBV11-2; J gene: TRBJ2-5; CDR3 protein: CASKNPWRGGETQYF
V gene: TRBV27; J gene: TRBJ2-1; CDR3 protein: CASSLMPQAEQFF
V gene: TRBV9; J gene: TRBJ2-7; CDR3 protein: CASSESPGGREQYF
V gene: TRBV9; J gene: TRBJ2-5; CDR3 protein: CASSGTGRETQYF
V gene: TRBV5-1; J gene: TRBJ2-5; CDR3 protein: CASSLAPGQETQYF
V gene: TRBV11-2; J gene: TRBJ2-7; CDR3 protein: CASSSPGTGAYEQYF
V gene: TRBV5-1; J gene: TRBJ2-1; CDR3 protein: CASSSGRSLPHNEQFF
V gene: TRBV4-3; J gene: TRBJ1-2; CDR3 protein: CASSQADGRKVYGYTF
V gene: TRBV7-2; J gene: TRBJ2-6; CDR3 protein: CADSDRGGTGANVLTF
V gene: TRBV6-6; J gene: TRBJ2-7; CDR3 protein: CASGHEQYF
V gene: TRBV29-1; J gene: TRBJ1-2; CDR3 protein: CSVVQGVLYGYTF
V gene: TRBV7-3; J gene: TRBJ2-2; CDR3 protein: CASSPGSAGGRTGELFF
V gene: TRBV24-1; J gene: TRBJ2-6; CDR3 protein: CATSHLEISGANVLTF
V gene: TRBV20-1; J gene: TRBJ1-5; CDR3 protein: CSATRDNQPQHF
V gene: TRBV9; J gene: TRBJ2-7; CDR3 protein: CASSPRVFPYEQYF
V gene: TRBV3-1; J gene: TRBJ2-2; CDR3 protein: CASSPGQGLITGELFF
V gene: TRBV7-3; J gene: TRBJ1-1; CDR3 protein: CASSHTGDTEAFF
V gene: TRBV4-3; J gene: TRBJ2-5; CDR3 protein: CASSDGQGAQVETQYF
V gene: TRBV4-1; J gene: TRBJ1-3; CDR3 protein: CASSQFTVTGNTIYF
V gene: TRBV5-1; J gene: TRBJ2-3; CDR3 protein: CASSLGRSAISADTQYF
V gene: TRBV7-9; J gene: TRBJ1-1; CDR3 protein: CASSSGAAFF
V gene: TRBV25-1; J gene: TRBJ1-1; CDR3 protein: CASSATPGETEAFF
V gene: TRBV6-5; J gene: TRBJ1-2; CDR3 protein: CASSPTGQGYTF
V gene: TRBV28; J gene: TRBJ2-5; CDR3 protein: CASSNYDRVQETQYF
V gene: TRBV5-1; J gene: TRBJ2-5; CDR3 protein: CASSDGQGQETQYF
V gene: TRBV5-1; J gene: TRBJ1-2; CDR3 protein: CASSLEWLPKYGYTF
V gene: TRBV4-1; J gene: TRBJ2-3; CDR3 protein: CASSAVTGVRTDTQYF
V gene: TRBV2; J gene: TRBJ1-5; CDR3 protein: CASGGGQGINQPQHF
V gene: TRBV7-9; J gene: TRBJ2-3; CDR3 protein: CASTGQGATDTQYF
V gene: TRBV5-4; J gene: TRBJ2-1; CDR3 protein: CASSGDYPSEQFF
V gene: TRBV12-3/TRBV12-4; J gene: TRBJ2-7; CDR3 protein: CASSLTIIYEQYF
V gene: TRBV20-1; J gene: TRBJ1-1; CDR3 protein: CSARTSGLTEAFF
V gene: TRBV19; J gene: TRBJ1-5; CDR3 protein: CASSPIDRALNQPQHF
V gene: TRBV6-2/TRBV6-3; J gene: TRBJ2-2; CDR3 protein: CASSFTLQAGEGFRVGDTGELFF
V gene: TRBV24-1; J gene: TRBJ2-2; CDR3 protein: CATSDYRQGLGGDTGELFF
V gene: TRBV10-3; J gene: TRBJ2-1; CDR3 protein: CAISDGGGGNEQFF
V gene: TRBV20-1; J gene: TRBJ1-6; CDR3 protein: CSARGTGSNSPLHF
V gene: TRBV7-9; J gene: TRBJ2-3; CDR3 protein: CASSPNRLGTDTQYF
V gene: TRBV6-5; J gene: TRBJ2-4; CDR3 protein: CASSYSGQASGQYF
V gene: TRBV6-5; J gene: TRBJ2-7; CDR3 protein: CASGDRAAYEQYF